This TCR beta chain was documented in a study of shared clonotypes between healthy human individuals. The germline V gene encodes CDR1 MGHRA and CDR2 YSYEKL. Trimming cost V 1 base and J 4 bases, with 16 bases left between them. The CDR3 loop spans 16 amino acids. Libraries were prepared by immunoSEQ multiplex PCR; TCRdb keeps only in-frame clonotypes and omits some of them. The sample records some 580,000 clones, around 97% being singletons. The origin of this receptor is a woman in her twenties or thirties in good health. This chain uses TRBV4-1 with TRBJ2-5; perhaps D is TRBD1 or TRBD2 (6 bases each). The sequenced sample was naive CD4+ T cells sorted from blood. Subset indicated: CD45RA+ positively selected. The CDR3 DNA is TGCGCCAGCAGCCAAGGCTTTTCGGGGGCCCGAGAGACCCAGTACTTC. Amino acids: CASSQGFSGARETQYF.